The clone carrying this TCR beta chain was seen only a few times. The data were obtained in a study of early T cells in non-severe SARS-CoV-2 infection. Each CDR3 protein is one row after TCRdb ran MiXCR on the 5' RACE reads. The sample consists of roughly 58,000 distinct CDR3 sequences, 9.5% to 15% of them appearing once. The length of the CDR3 is 14 residues. Trimming removed 4 bases at V and 10 bases at J, with 17 bases between. CDR1 and CDR2 from the germline V gene are MNHEY and SVGAGI. Sequenced input: whole blood. This clonotype was obtained from an adult who was a healthcare worker with PCR-confirmed SARS-CoV-2 infection or an uninfected control (not recorded which). The genes are TRBV6-5 and TRBJ2-1; D is uncertain. CDR3 sequence reads: CASSSLAGWGEQFF. The CDR3 nucleotides read TGTGCCAGCAGTTCGTTGGCCGGCTGGGGAGAGCAGTTCTTC.